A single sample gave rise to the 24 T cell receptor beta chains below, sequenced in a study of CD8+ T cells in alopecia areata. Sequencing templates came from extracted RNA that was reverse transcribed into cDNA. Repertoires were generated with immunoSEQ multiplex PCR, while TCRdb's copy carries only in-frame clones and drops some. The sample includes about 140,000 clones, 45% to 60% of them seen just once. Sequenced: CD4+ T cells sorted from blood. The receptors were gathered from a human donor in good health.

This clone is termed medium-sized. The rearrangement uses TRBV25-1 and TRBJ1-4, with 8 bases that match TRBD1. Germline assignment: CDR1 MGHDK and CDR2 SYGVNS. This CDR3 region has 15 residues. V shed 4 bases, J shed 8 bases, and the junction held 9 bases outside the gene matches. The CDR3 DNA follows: TGTGCCAGCAGTGGGTTTCAGGGGGCAGGGGAAAAACTGTTTTTT. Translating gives CASSGFQGAGEKLFF.

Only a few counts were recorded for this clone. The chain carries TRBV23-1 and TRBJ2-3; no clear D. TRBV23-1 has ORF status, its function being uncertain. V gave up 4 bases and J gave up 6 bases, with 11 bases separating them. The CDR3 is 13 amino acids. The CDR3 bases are TGCGCCAGCAGTCCCGGTACCGTTGATACGCAGTATTTT. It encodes CASSPGTVDTQYF.

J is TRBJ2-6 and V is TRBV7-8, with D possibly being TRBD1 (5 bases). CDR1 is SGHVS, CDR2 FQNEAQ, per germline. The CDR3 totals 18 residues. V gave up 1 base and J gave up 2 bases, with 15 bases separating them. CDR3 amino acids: CASSLVKGIGAGANVLTF. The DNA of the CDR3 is TGTGCCAGCAGCTTAGTCAAGGGGATAGGAGCTGGGGCCAACGTCCTGACTTTC.

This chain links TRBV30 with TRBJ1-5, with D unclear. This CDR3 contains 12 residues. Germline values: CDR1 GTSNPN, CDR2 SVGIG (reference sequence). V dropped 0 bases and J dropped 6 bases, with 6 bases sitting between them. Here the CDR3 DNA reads TGTGCCTGGAGTGTACGCGGTCAGCCCCAGCATTTT. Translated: CAWSVRGQPQHF.

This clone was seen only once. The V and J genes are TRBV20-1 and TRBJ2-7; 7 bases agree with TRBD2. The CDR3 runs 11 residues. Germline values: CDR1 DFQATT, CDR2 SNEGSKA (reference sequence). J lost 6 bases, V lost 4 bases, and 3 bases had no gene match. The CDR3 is CSATPSGEQYF. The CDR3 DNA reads TGCAGTGCTACTCCTAGCGGCGAGCAGTACTTC.

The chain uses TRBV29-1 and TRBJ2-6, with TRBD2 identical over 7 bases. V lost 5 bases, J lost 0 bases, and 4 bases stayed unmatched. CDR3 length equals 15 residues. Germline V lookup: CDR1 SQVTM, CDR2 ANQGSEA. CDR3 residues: CSVSGGDSGANVLTF. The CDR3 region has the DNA TGCAGCGTTTCGGGGGGAGACTCTGGGGCCAACGTCCTGACTTTC.

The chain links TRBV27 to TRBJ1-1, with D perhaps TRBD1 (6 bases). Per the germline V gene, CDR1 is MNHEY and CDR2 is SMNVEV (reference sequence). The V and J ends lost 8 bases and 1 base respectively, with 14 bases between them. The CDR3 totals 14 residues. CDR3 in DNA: TGTGCCAGCGGAAAACAGGGTGGGAACACTGAAGCTTTCTTT. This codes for CASGKQGGNTEAFF.

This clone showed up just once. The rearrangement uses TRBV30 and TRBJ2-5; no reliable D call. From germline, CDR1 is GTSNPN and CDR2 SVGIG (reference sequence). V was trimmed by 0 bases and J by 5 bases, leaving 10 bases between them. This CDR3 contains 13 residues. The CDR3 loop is CAWSVLDLETQYF. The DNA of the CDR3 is TGTGCCTGGAGTGTATTAGATTTGGAGACCCAGTACTTC.

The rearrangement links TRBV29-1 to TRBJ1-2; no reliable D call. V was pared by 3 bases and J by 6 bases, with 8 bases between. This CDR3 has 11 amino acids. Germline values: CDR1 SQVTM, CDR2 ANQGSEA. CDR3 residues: CSVDSKNGYTF. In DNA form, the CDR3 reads TGCAGCGTTGACAGCAAGAATGGCTACACCTTC.

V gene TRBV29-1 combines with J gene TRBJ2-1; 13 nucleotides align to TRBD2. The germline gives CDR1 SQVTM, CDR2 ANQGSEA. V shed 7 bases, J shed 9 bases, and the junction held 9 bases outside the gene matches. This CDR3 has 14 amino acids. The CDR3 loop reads CSGGLAGERGEQFF. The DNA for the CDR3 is TGCAGCGGTGGACTAGCGGGAGAGCGGGGTGAGCAGTTCTTC.

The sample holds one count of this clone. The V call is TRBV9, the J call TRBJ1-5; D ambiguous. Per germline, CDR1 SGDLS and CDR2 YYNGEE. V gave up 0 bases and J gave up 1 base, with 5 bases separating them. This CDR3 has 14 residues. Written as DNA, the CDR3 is TGTGCCAGCAGCGTAGGAGGCAGCAATCAGCCCCAGCATTTT. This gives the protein CASSVGGSNQPQHF.

CDR3 DNA sequence: TGTGCCAGCAGTTTTCAGGGGGCGGGTGCCGGGGAGCTGTTTTTT. Translated, it gives CASSFQGAGAGELFF. V is TRBV6-6 and J is TRBJ2-2; 8 bases are shared with TRBD1. Germline trimming cut 4 bases from V and 6 bases from J; bases unmatched to any gene: 7. Germline CDR1 is MNHNY and CDR2 is SVGAGI (reference sequence). The CDR3 is 15 amino acids.

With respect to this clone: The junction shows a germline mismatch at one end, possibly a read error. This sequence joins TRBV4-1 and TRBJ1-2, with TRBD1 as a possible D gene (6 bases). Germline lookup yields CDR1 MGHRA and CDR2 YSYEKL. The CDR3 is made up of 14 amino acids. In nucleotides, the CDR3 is TGCGCCAGCAGTCAAGTGGGGGCCAGGAGAGGCTACACCTTC. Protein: CASSQVGARRGYTF.

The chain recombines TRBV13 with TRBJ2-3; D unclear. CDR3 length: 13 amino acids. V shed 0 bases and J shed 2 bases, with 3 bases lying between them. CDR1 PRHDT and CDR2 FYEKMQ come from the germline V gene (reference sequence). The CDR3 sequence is CASSLGPTDTQYF. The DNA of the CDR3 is TGTGCCAGCAGCTTAGGACCCACAGATACGCAGTATTTT. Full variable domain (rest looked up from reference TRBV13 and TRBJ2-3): AAGVIQSPRHLIKEKRETATLKCYPIPRHDTVYWYQQGPGQDPQFLISFYEKMQSDKGSIPDRFSAQQFSDYHSELNMSSLELGDSALYFCASSLGPTDTQYFGPGTRLTVL.

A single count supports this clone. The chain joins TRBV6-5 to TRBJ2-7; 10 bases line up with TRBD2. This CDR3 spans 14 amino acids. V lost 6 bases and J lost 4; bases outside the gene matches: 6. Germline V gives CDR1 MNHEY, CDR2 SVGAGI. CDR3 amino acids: CASRMASGSYEQYF. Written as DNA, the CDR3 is TGTGCCAGCAGGATGGCTAGCGGGAGTTACGAGCAGTACTTC.

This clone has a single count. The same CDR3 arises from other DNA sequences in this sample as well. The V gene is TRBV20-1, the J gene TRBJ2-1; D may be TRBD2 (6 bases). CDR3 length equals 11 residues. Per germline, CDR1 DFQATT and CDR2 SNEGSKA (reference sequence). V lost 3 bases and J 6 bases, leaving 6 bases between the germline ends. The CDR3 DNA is TGCAGTGCTAGGGGGGGCAATGAGCAGTTCTTC. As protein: CSARGGNEQFF.

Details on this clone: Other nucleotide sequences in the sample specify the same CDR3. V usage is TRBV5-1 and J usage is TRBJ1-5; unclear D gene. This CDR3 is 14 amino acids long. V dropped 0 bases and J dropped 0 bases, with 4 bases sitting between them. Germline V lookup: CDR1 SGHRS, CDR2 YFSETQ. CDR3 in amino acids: CASSLGGSNQPQHF. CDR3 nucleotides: TGCGCCAGCAGCTTGGGGGGTAGCAATCAGCCCCAGCATTTT.

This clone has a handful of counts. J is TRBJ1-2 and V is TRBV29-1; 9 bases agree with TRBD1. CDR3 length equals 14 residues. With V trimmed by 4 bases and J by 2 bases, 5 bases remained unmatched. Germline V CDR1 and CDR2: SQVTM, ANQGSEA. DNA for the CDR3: TGCAGCGTTGCGGGACAGGGAATGAACTATGGCTACACCTTC. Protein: CSVAGQGMNYGYTF.

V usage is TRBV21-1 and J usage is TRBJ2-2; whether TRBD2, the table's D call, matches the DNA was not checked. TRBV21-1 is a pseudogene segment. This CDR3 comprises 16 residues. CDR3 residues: CASSKVERRLAGELFF. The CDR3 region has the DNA TGTGCCAGCAGCAAAGTGGAGCGGAGGCTCGCCGGGGAGCTGTTTTTT.

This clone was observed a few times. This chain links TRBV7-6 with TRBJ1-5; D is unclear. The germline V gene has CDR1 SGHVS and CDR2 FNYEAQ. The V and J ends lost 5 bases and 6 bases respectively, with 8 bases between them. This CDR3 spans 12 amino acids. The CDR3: CASSRAGQPQHF. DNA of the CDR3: TGTGCCAGCAGCCGGGCGGGTCAGCCCCAGCATTTT.

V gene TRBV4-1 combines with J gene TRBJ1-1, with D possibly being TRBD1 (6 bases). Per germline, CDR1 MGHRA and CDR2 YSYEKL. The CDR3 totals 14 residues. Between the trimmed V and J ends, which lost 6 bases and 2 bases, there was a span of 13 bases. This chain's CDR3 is CASRNRAINTEAFF. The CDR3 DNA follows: TGCGCCAGCAGAAACAGGGCCATAAACACTGAAGCTTTCTTT.

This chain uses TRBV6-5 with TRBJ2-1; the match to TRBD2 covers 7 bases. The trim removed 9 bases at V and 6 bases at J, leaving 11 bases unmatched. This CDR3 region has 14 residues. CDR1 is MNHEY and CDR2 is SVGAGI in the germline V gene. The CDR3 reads CASARGSGPNEQFF. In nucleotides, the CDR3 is TGTGCCAGTGCCCGGGGTAGCGGGCCCAATGAGCAGTTCTTC.

The CDR3 reads CASRAGAPWENQPQHF. The CDR3 DNA reads as TGTGCCAGCAGGGCCGGGGCACCGTGGGAAAATCAGCCCCAGCATTTT. The chain has TRBV28 and TRBJ1-5; tentatively, D is TRBD1 (5 bases). Germline assignment: CDR1 MDHEN and CDR2 SYDVKM. The CDR3 has 16 amino acids. Deletions cut 6 bases from V and 4 bases from J, with 19 bases between.

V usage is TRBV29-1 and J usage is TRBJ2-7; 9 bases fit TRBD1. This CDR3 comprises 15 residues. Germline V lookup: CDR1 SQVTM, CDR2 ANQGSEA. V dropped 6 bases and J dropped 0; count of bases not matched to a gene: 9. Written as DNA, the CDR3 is TGCAGCGTGAGAACGGACAGGGGAGCCTCCTACGAGCAGTACTTC. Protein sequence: CSVRTDRGASYEQYF.